The 21 T cell receptor beta chains below were found in one sample sequenced in a study of regulatory T cells (dated by TCRdb to the late 2010s). Here is what the overall study found, with its caveats: Hydrophobic residues at CDR3 positions 6 and 7 were enriched in conventional CD4+ T cells from CD3G-deficient patients, suggesting more self-reactive specificities.

Which antigens these TCRs recognize remains unknown. Library preparation was by the immunoSEQ multiplex PCR assay. The multiplex PCR relied on 52 forward TRBV primers and 13 reverse TRBJ primers, and amplification bias was corrected through assay-based and computational methods. TCRdb took over this immuneACCESS table, retaining in-frame rearrangements with V and J assigned. Such tables are incomplete; in checked studies, under half of the missing clones stem from an unresolved V gene, and the remainder is unexplained. The sample profile shows tens of thousands of clones; about 90% of them were found once. Of the sample, approximately 1.5% falls within the top ten clones. Sequenced sample: conventional CD4+ T cells sorted from blood. The receptor source for this set is a young adult with CD3G deficiency.

The genes are TRBV6-1 and TRBJ1-1; 7 bases align to TRBD1. The CDR3 runs 13 residues. V shed 8 bases and J 8 bases; nucleotides not matched to a gene: 11. Germline V gives CDR1 MNHNS, CDR2 SASEGT. DNA for the CDR3: TGTGCCAGCGGACAGGACCCGAGGTGGGAAGCTTTCTTT. Translated, it gives CASGQDPRWEAFF.

J is TRBJ2-5 and V is TRBV27; D assignment may be TRBD1 or TRBD2 (5 bases each). The DNA matches TRBJ2-7 better at its end, which makes the J call doubtful. The CDR3 has 13 amino acids. Germline-derived CDR1 and CDR2 are MNHEY and SMNVEV (reference sequence). CDR3 sequence: CASSPREGDEQYF. Here the CDR3 DNA reads TGTGCCAGCAGCCCACGGGAAGGGGACGAGCAGTACTTC.

This chain joins TRBV25-1 and TRBJ1-4; TRBD1 is a possible D gene (6 bases). The CDR3 extends over 12 amino acids. Germline V gene data show CDR1 as MGHDK and CDR2 as SYGVNS. V lost 3 bases, J lost 14 bases, and 13 bases lay in between. As DNA, the CDR3 is TGTGCCAGCAGTGACAGACAGGAAGTGCTGTTTTTT. It is translated as CASSDRQEVLFF.

The chain joins TRBV10-3 to TRBJ2-1, with 7 bases that match TRBD1. The J segment lost 4 bases and the V segment lost 4 bases, leaving 4 bases of the junction unmatched. The CDR3 extends over 14 amino acids. CDR1 and CDR2 (germline): ENHRY, SYGVKD. The CDR3 reads CAISVGDRYNEQFF. CDR3 DNA: TGTGCCATCAGTGTAGGGGACAGATACAATGAGCAGTTCTTC.

The chain has TRBV6-6 and TRBJ1-1, with no clear D. This CDR3 spans 16 amino acids. V dropped 2 bases and J dropped 7 bases, with 20 bases sitting between them. Germline lookup yields CDR1 MNHNY and CDR2 SVGAGI (reference sequence). The CDR3 loop reads CASSYPLMWGAGEAFF. The CDR3 bases are TGTGCCAGCAGTTACCCGTTGATGTGGGGTGCGGGTGAAGCTTTCTTT.

This clone has more than one count but fewer than ten. At one of its ends the junction is not consistent with the germline gene, which may arise from a read error. The chain joins TRBV7-7 to TRBJ2-2; 7 positions match TRBD1. This CDR3 has 14 amino acids. Germline values: CDR1 SSHAT, CDR2 FNYEAQ (reference sequence). In DNA, the CDR3 is TGTGCTAGCAGCTTAGCGCAGGGACAGGGGGAGCTGTTTTTT. Protein sequence: CASSLAQGQGELFF.

The J gene is TRBJ2-1, the V gene TRBV5-1, with 11 bases fitting TRBD2. The CDR3 has 17 residues. Losses at the gene ends were 3 bases for V and 4 bases for J; bases not matched to a gene: 9. CDR1 SGHRS and CDR2 YFSETQ come from the germline V gene. CDR3 coding DNA: TGCGCCAGCAGCTCCGGTCCGGGACTAGCGGCTTACAATGAGCAGTTCTTC. Translation: CASSSGPGLAAYNEQFF.

The chain employs TRBV5-5 and TRBJ2-1; 13 positions match TRBD2. The trim removed 5 bases at V and 15 bases at J, leaving 11 bases unmatched. Germline CDR1 and CDR2: SGHKS and YYEKEE (reference sequence). The CDR3 runs 14 residues. CDR3 residues: CASSSGTSGMGGFF. The CDR3 bases are TGTGCCAGCAGTTCCGGGACTAGCGGGATGGGAGGGTTCTTC. Combining the CDR3 with reference TRBV5-5 and TRBJ2-1 gives the whole variable domain DAGVTQSPTHLIKTRGQQVTLRCSPISGHKSVSWYQQVLGQGPQFIFQYYEKEERGRGNFPDRFSARQFPNYSSELNVNALLLGDSALYLCASSSGTSGMGGFFGPGTRLTVL.

The rearrangement uses TRBV11-2 and TRBJ2-7; tentative D call: TRBD1 (6 bases). This CDR3 has 14 amino acids. The V gene's germline CDR1 is SGHAT and CDR2 FQNNGV. Deletions cut 5 bases from V and 7 bases from J, with 18 bases between. Here the CDR3 reads CASSPLGGSGEQYF. The CDR3 nucleotides read TGTGCCAGCAGCCCCCTAGGGGGATCAGGGGAGCAGTACTTC.

V is TRBV19 and J is TRBJ2-4; weak D call: TRBD2 (6 bases). Trimming left V 5 bases short and J 7 bases short, with 15 bases between. CDR1 is LNHDA, CDR2 SQIVND, per germline (reference sequence). CDR3 size: 14 residues. Here the CDR3 reads CASSDSRGRNIQYF. CDR3 coding DNA: TGTGCCAGTAGTGACAGCCGGGGGAGGAACATTCAGTACTTC.

The chain carries TRBV5-1 and TRBJ2-7; 8 positions match TRBD1. The germline CDR1 and CDR2 sequences are SGHRS and YFSETQ. The J segment lost 3 bases and the V segment lost 3 bases, leaving 8 bases of the junction unmatched. The length of the CDR3 is 15 residues. Here the CDR3 reads CASSYGQGINYEQYF. Written as DNA, the CDR3 is TGCGCCAGCAGCTACGGACAGGGAATAAACTACGAGCAGTACTTC.

The rearrangement uses TRBV11-1 and TRBJ2-3; D is perhaps TRBD1 (5 bases). The germline V and J ends were trimmed by 5 bases and 6 bases, with 12 bases remaining between them. Germline lookup yields CDR1 SGHAT and CDR2 FQDESV (reference sequence). The CDR3 totals 13 residues. The DNA for the CDR3 is TGTGCCAGCAGCCAGGGCCCCCCCGATACGCAGTATTTT. As protein: CASSQGPPDTQYF.

The rearrangement joins TRBV6-1 to TRBJ2-6, with 7 bases lining up with TRBD1. This CDR3 comprises 16 residues. V dropped 4 bases and J dropped 0; count of bases not matched to a gene: 3. Germline assignment: CDR1 MNHNS and CDR2 SASEGT. CDR3 nucleotide sequence: TGTGCCAGCAGTGTCGACAGGGCCTCTGGGGCCAACGTCCTGACTTTC. It yields the protein CASSVDRASGANVLTF.

This clone was detected only a few times. The chain combines TRBV5-1 with TRBJ2-2; weak D call: TRBD1 (5 bases). The CDR3 has 16 amino acids. Trimming removed 1 base at V and 0 bases at J, with 10 bases between. Per germline, CDR1 SGHRS and CDR2 YFSETQ. The chain's CDR3 is CASSLKGAPNTGELFF. The CDR3 nucleotides are TGCGCCAGCAGCTTGAAAGGGGCCCCGAACACCGGGGAGCTGTTTTTT.

This chain connects TRBV7-8 to TRBJ2-1; D is unclear. Looked up from germline, CDR1 is SGHVS and CDR2 is FQNEAQ. This CDR3 has 12 amino acids. V dropped 3 bases and J dropped 6 bases, with 6 bases sitting between them. DNA of the CDR3: TGTGCCAGCAGCTTTACTCCCAATGAGCAGTTCTTC. Protein: CASSFTPNEQFF.

V and J are TRBV6-6 and TRBJ1-1; D uncertain. Germline loops: CDR1 MNHNY, CDR2 SVGAGI (reference sequence). This CDR3 is 13 amino acids long. Trimming left V 7 bases short and J 2 bases short, with 11 bases between. In nucleotides, the CDR3 is TGTGCCAGCAATTTCGTCCTTAACACTGAAGCTTTCTTT. Protein product: CASNFVLNTEAFF.

The chain recombines TRBV6-6 with TRBJ2-1; perhaps TRBD2 as D (6 bases). The CDR3 runs 15 residues. The germline CDR1 and CDR2 sequences are MNHNY and SVGAGI (reference sequence). With 0 bases removed from V and 10 bases from J, the gap between germline ends came to 16 bases. Written as DNA, the CDR3 is TGTGCCAGCAGTTACTCGGCGGGGTCCCCGGTAGAGCAGTTCTTC. The encoded protein is CASSYSAGSPVEQFF.

The chain carries TRBV5-1 and TRBJ2-1, with 10 nucleotides matching TRBD2. V was pared by 4 bases and J by 4 bases, with 5 bases of the junction left unmatched. Germline lookup yields CDR1 SGHRS and CDR2 YFSETQ. CDR3 length: 15 amino acids. CDR3 nucleotides: TGCGCCAGCAGCCCGAAGACTAGCGGGTACAATGAGCAGTTCTTC. Translated, it gives CASSPKTSGYNEQFF.

The rearrangement uses TRBV30 and TRBJ1-2; TRBD1 matches at 7 bases. V dropped 0 bases and J dropped 6; count of bases not matched to a gene: 7. Germline assignment: CDR1 GTSNPN and CDR2 SVGIG (reference sequence). The CDR3 has 14 amino acids. This CDR3 reads CAWSVKGAVNGYTF. The CDR3 DNA reads as TGTGCCTGGAGTGTAAAGGGGGCGGTTAATGGCTACACCTTC.

This chain uses TRBV7-8 with TRBJ2-3; no definite D call. Germline-derived CDR1 and CDR2 are SGHVS and FQNEAQ. Trimming pared 2 bases from V and 1 base from J, leaving 10 bases between. CDR3 length: 15 amino acids. The CDR3 bases are TGTGCCAGCAGCTTACGAGCCAGAGGCACAGATACGCAGTATTTT. Its protein is CASSLRARGTDTQYF.

This sequence joins TRBV6-6 and TRBJ1-1; D ambiguous. Germline CDR1 and CDR2: MNHNY and SVGAGI (reference sequence). Trimming shortened V by 0 bases and J by 5 bases, and 13 bases separated the two germline ends. The length of the CDR3 is 15 residues. DNA for the CDR3: TGTGCCAGCAGTTACTCATACCGAGGACGAACTGAAGCTTTCTTT. Protein sequence: CASSYSYRGRTEAFF.